These 14 T cell receptor beta chains came from one sample sequenced in a study of blood T cell repertoires in COVID-19. TCRdb's copy holds only in-frame clones and misses some; the assay was immunoSEQ multiplex PCR. The table shows 80,000 to 90,000 clones, with approximately 85% occurring only once. The sequenced sample consisted of peripheral blood. The receptors were gathered from a woman of 80 years or more with COVID-19, enrolled during active disease.

The chain recombines TRBV2 with TRBJ1-4, with 7 bases that match TRBD1. Germline CDR1 reads SNHLY; CDR2 reads FYNNEI. This CDR3 has 14 residues. Germline trimming cut 7 bases from V and 8 bases from J; bases unmatched to any gene: 10. The DNA for the CDR3 is TGTGCCAGCACCGGAGGGACAGTTGGGGAAAAACTGTTTTTT. Translated, it gives CASTGGTVGEKLFF.

The rearrangement uses TRBV2 and TRBJ2-3, with 9 bases that match TRBD1. Germline CDR1 reads SNHLY; CDR2 reads FYNNEI. The CDR3 spans 15 residues. V dropped 3 bases and J dropped 3; count of bases not matched to a gene: 4. CDR3 amino acids: CASSDGQGRTDTQYF. The CDR3 nucleotides read TGTGCCAGCAGTGACGGACAGGGGAGGACAGATACGCAGTATTTT.

The CDR3 loop reads CASSPQGSYEQYF. CDR3 DNA: TGTGCCAGCAGCCCCCAGGGCAGCTACGAGCAGTACTTC. This chain links TRBV11-2 with TRBJ2-7; D may be TRBD1 (5 bases). The germline V and J ends were trimmed by 5 bases and 3 bases, with 11 bases remaining between them. Germline V gene data show CDR1 as SGHAT and CDR2 as FQNNGV. The CDR3 is made up of 13 amino acids.

This clone was observed at least ten times. V gene TRBV5-1 combines with J gene TRBJ1-2; 7 nucleotides match TRBD1. Germline V gene data show CDR1 as SGHRS and CDR2 as YFSETQ. The ends lost 4 bases at V and 8 bases at J; junction bases unmatched: 14. The CDR3 spans 15 residues. The CDR3 DNA reads as TGCGCCAGCAGCCCACACGGACAGGTTAAAAGGGGCTACACCTTC. As protein: CASSPHGQVKRGYTF. The full variable domain, with the rest looked up from reference TRBV5-1 and TRBJ1-2, is KAGVTQTPRYLIKTRGQQVTLSCSPISGHRSVSWYQQTPGQGLQFLFEYFSETQRNKGNFPGRFSGRQFSNSRSEMNVSTLELGDSALYLCASSPHGQVKRGYTFGSGTRLTVV.

V and J are TRBV27 and TRBJ1-5; the match to TRBD1 covers 11 bases. The V and J ends lost 6 bases and 9 bases, in that order; junction bases with no gene match: 7. Looked up from germline, CDR1 is MNHEY and CDR2 is SMNVEV (reference sequence). The CDR3 covers 14 residues. The CDR3 sequence: CASSLDRGQGPQHF. The CDR3 region has the DNA TGTGCCAGCAGCTTGGACAGGGGGCAGGGGCCCCAGCATTTT.

The V and J genes are TRBV30 and TRBJ2-7, with D possibly matching TRBD1 (5 bases). Germline V CDR1 and CDR2: GTSNPN, SVGIG (reference sequence). This CDR3 contains 12 residues. V lost 2 bases, J lost 2 bases, and 7 bases lay in between. The CDR3 is CAWSPTAYEQYF. The CDR3 coding sequence is TGTGCCTGGAGTCCGACAGCCTACGAGCAGTACTTC.

The chain employs TRBV29-1 and TRBJ2-5, with TRBD1 matching over 9 bases. This CDR3 has 13 amino acids. Germline lookup yields CDR1 SQVTM and CDR2 ANQGSEA. The trim removed 8 bases at V and 5 bases at J, leaving 9 bases unmatched. CDR3 nucleotide sequence: TGCAGCTCCATACAGGGGGCCGGGGAGACCCAGTACTTC. Its protein product is CSSIQGAGETQYF. Looking up the rest from reference TRBV29-1 and TRBJ2-5 gives the full variable domain: SAVISQKPSRDICQRGTSLTIQCQVDSQVTMMFWYRQQPGQSLTLIATANQGSEATYESGFVIDKFPISRPNLTFSTLTVSNMSPEDSSIYLCSSIQGAGETQYFGPGTRLLVL.

This clone was seen a handful of times. The rearrangement joins TRBV15 to TRBJ2-2, with TRBD2 matching 11 bases. This CDR3 has 14 amino acids. Trimming took 7 bases from V and 5 from J; bases not matched to a gene: 3. The germline V gene has CDR1 LNHNV and CDR2 YYDKDF (reference sequence). CDR3 loop: CATTWTSGTGELFF. Written as DNA, the CDR3 is TGTGCCACCACCTGGACTAGCGGGACCGGGGAGCTGTTTTTT.

This rearrangement joins TRBV4-1 to TRBJ2-4, with 9 bases matching TRBD1. The length of the CDR3 is 18 residues. V dropped 3 bases and J dropped 0; count of bases not matched to a gene: 9. Germline V gene data show CDR1 as MGHRA and CDR2 as YSYEKL. This CDR3 reads CASSQGPGTGRAKNIQYF. In DNA form, the CDR3 reads TGCGCCAGCAGCCAGGGACCGGGGACAGGGAGAGCCAAAAACATTCAGTACTTC.

This clone turned up a few times. The chain carries TRBV10-3 and TRBJ1-2, with unresolved D. Between the trimmed V and J ends, which lost 0 bases and 8 bases, there was a span of 13 bases. Germline values: CDR1 ENHRY, CDR2 SYGVKD. The CDR3 spans 14 residues. The CDR3: CAISESPSPRGYTF. The DNA for the CDR3 is TGTGCCATCAGTGAGTCGCCGTCACCGCGCGGCTACACCTTC.

This chain links TRBV19 with TRBJ2-6; 10 bases fit TRBD1. CDR3 length equals 15 residues. CDR1 LNHDA and CDR2 SQIVND come from the germline V gene (reference sequence). J gave up 1 base and V 6 bases, and 0 bases lay outside the gene matches. CDR3 amino acids: CASRDRGSGANVLTF. CDR3 in DNA: TGTGCCAGTAGGGACAGGGGGTCTGGGGCCAACGTCCTGACTTTC.

This chain uses TRBV5-1 with TRBJ2-5; TRBD1 agrees at 8 bases. V was clipped by 5 bases and J by 4 bases; unmatched bases: 7. The CDR3 contains 14 residues. Looked up from germline, CDR1 is SGHRS and CDR2 is YFSETQ. CDR3 DNA: TGCGCCAGCAGTAGGGACAGGTCATCAGAGACCCAGTACTTC. Its translation is CASSRDRSSETQYF.

This clone showed up just once. The V and J genes are TRBV4-1 and TRBJ2-4, with 8 bases that match TRBD1. Germline CDR1 reads MGHRA; CDR2 reads YSYEKL. V gave up 3 bases and J gave up 0 bases; unmatched junction bases: 1. The CDR3 is 15 residues long. The CDR3 nucleotides are TGCGCCAGCAGCCACGACAGGGGAGCCAAAAACATTCAGTACTTC. Protein: CASSHDRGAKNIQYF.

The chain couples TRBV7-3 to TRBJ2-2, with TRBD1 as a possible D gene (6 bases). The CDR3 contains 15 residues. Trimming took off 5 bases at V and 0 bases at J, with 10 bases between the two ends. Germline CDR1 is SGHTA and CDR2 is FQGTGA. The CDR3 region has the DNA TGTGCCAGCAGCCCCGACAGGACGAACACCGGGGAGCTGTTTTTT. Its protein product is CASSPDRTNTGELFF.